Sequencing of this T cell receptor (beta chain) was carried out in a study of lymphopenia after photon versus proton radiotherapy. Measured with immunoSEQ multiplex PCR; TCRdb has only the in-frame clones, and not every one. This sample has 7,000 to 9,500 clones, with around nine tenths found just once. Worth noting for this clone: The target antigen is unknown.

V trimming: 0 bases; J trimming: 2 bases; junction bases outside the gene matches: 6. CDR3 length equals 16 residues. Germline CDR1 KGHSH, CDR2 LQKENI. General study results and limits: Oligoclonal CD8+ Temra expansion after nadir drove photon patients' diversity drop.

This rearrangement joins TRBV18 to TRBJ2-7, with 8 bases matching TRBD1. This specimen consisted of peripheral blood, obtained from a patient treated with photon-based radiotherapy. This TCR was sampled from a woman aged 65 to 85 with pancreatic cancer. CDR3 coding DNA: TGTGCCAGCTCACCACCGGACAGGGTGGTTGCCTACGAGCAGTACTTC. It codes for CASSPPDRVVAYEQYF.